These T cell receptor beta chains were read from a single sample in a study of blood T cell repertoires in COVID-19. Here immunoSEQ multiplex PCR was the method, and the copy in TCRdb shows in-frame clones only, minus some. The sample includes some 72,000 clones, approximately 90% of them seen just once. The specimen sequenced was peripheral blood. The origin of the receptors is a man aged 50 or older with active COVID-19. The CDR3 runs from the conserved cysteine through the conserved F or W. D genes are given only for firm matches. Clone size is shown for a subset of rows, as once, few, many or a class of expanded clone.

CDR3 protein: CSASRLAGGYEQYF; CDR3 DNA: TGCAGTGCTAGTCGGCTAGCGGGAGGCTACGAGCAGTACTTC; clone size: .; V gene: TRBV20-1; D gene: TRBD2; J gene: TRBJ2-7
CDR3 protein: CASSPTTGGRETQYF; CDR3 DNA: TGTGCCAGCAGCCCAACGACAGGGGGGCGAGAGACCCAGTACTTC; clone size: .; V gene: TRBV5-4; D gene: TRBD1; J gene: TRBJ2-5
CDR3 protein: CARSQYRAETQYF; CDR3 DNA: TGTGCCAGAAGCCAATACAGGGCCGAGACCCAGTACTTC; clone size: .; V gene: TRBV5-3; D gene: .; J gene: TRBJ2-5
CDR3 protein: CASSLRGISGANVLTF; CDR3 DNA: TGTGCCAGCAGTTTAAGGGGCATCTCTGGGGCCAACGTCCTGACTTTC; clone size: .; V gene: TRBV28; D gene: .; J gene: TRBJ2-6
CDR3 protein: CASTTSGADTGELFF; CDR3 DNA: TGTGCCAGTACGACTAGCGGGGCTGACACCGGGGAGCTGTTTTTT; clone size: .; V gene: TRBV2; D gene: TRBD2; J gene: TRBJ2-2
CDR3 protein: CASSPGLAGTSTDTQYF; CDR3 DNA: TGTGCCAGCTCACCGGGACTAGCGGGGACTAGCACAGATACGCAGTATTTT; clone size: .; V gene: TRBV18; D gene: TRBD2; J gene: TRBJ2-3
CDR3 protein: CASSATTRNTEAFF; CDR3 DNA: TGTGCCAGCAGCGCTACTACAAGGAACACTGAAGCTTTCTTT; clone size: .; V gene: TRBV25-1; D gene: .; J gene: TRBJ1-1
CDR3 protein: CASSLAGVRGGLYEQYF; CDR3 DNA: TGTGCCAGCAGCTTAGCCGGGGTCCGGGGGGGGCTCTACGAGCAGTACTTC; clone size: .; V gene: TRBV7-2; D gene: TRBD2; J gene: TRBJ2-7
CDR3 protein: CASSWTTGVSFYNEQFF; CDR3 DNA: TGTGCCAGCAGTTGGACCACAGGGGTGTCCTTTTACAATGAGCAGTTCTTC; clone size: .; V gene: TRBV28; D gene: TRBD1; J gene: TRBJ2-1
CDR3 protein: CASSSLAGGPSEQFF; CDR3 DNA: TGTGCCAGCAGTAGTCTAGCGGGGGGGCCAAGTGAGCAGTTCTTC; clone size: .; V gene: TRBV6-6; D gene: TRBD2; J gene: TRBJ2-1
CDR3 protein: CASSLARDNQETQYF; CDR3 DNA: TGTGCCAGCAGTTTAGCCCGGGACAACCAAGAGACCCAGTACTTC; clone size: .; V gene: TRBV6-2/TRBV6-3; D gene: .; J gene: TRBJ2-5
CDR3 protein: CASSYRVLGELFF; CDR3 DNA: TGTGCCAGCAGCTACAGGGTCCTCGGGGAGCTGTTTTTT; clone size: .; V gene: TRBV7-2; D gene: .; J gene: TRBJ2-2
CDR3 protein: CAISEWGTARDQPQHF; CDR3 DNA: TGTGCCATCAGTGAGTGGGGGACAGCCCGCGATCAGCCCCAGCATTTT; clone size: .; V gene: TRBV10-3; D gene: TRBD1; J gene: TRBJ1-5
CDR3 protein: CASSRGGGGPDTQYF; CDR3 DNA: TGTGCCAGCAGCCGGGGCGGGGGAGGACCGGATACGCAGTATTTT; clone size: once; V gene: TRBV5-4; D gene: TRBD2; J gene: TRBJ2-3
CDR3 protein: CASSEGGEVRMNTEAFF; CDR3 DNA: TGTGCCAGCAGCGAAGGGGGGGAAGTGAGGATGAACACTGAAGCTTTCTTT; clone size: .; V gene: TRBV7-2; D gene: .; J gene: TRBJ1-1
CDR3 protein: CASSSMDRGNPPLHF; CDR3 DNA: TGTGCCAGCAGTTCAATGGACAGGGGGAATCCACCCCTCCACTTT; clone size: once; V gene: TRBV11-2; D gene: TRBD1; J gene: TRBJ1-6
CDR3 protein: CASSLGTGGVTEAFF; CDR3 DNA: TGCGCCAGCAGCTTGGGGACAGGGGGAGTGACTGAAGCTTTCTTT; clone size: .; V gene: TRBV5-1; D gene: TRBD1; J gene: TRBJ1-1
CDR3 protein: CASSLKGDTEAFF; CDR3 DNA: TGTGCCAGCAGCCTAAAAGGGGACACTGAAGCTTTCTTT; clone size: .; V gene: TRBV3-1/TRBV3-2; D gene: .; J gene: TRBJ1-1
CDR3 protein: CASSQVGQTDTQYF; CDR3 DNA: TGCGCCAGCAGCCAAGTTGGGCAAACAGATACGCAGTATTTT; clone size: .; V gene: TRBV4-1; D gene: .; J gene: TRBJ2-3
CDR3 protein: CASSAIAGFQETQYF; CDR3 DNA: TGTGCCAGCAGCGCCATAGCGGGATTTCAAGAGACCCAGTACTTC; clone size: .; V gene: TRBV9; D gene: TRBD2; J gene: TRBJ2-5
CDR3 protein: CASSQGKTSGAQETQYF; CDR3 DNA: TGTGCCAGCAGCCAAGGGAAAACTAGCGGGGCCCAAGAGACCCAGTACTTC; clone size: .; V gene: TRBV3-1/TRBV3-2; D gene: TRBD2; J gene: TRBJ2-5
CDR3 protein: CASEPGTGARGDTQYF; CDR3 DNA: TGCGCCAGCGAACCCGGGACAGGGGCTAGAGGGGATACGCAGTATTTT; clone size: .; V gene: TRBV5-1; D gene: TRBD1; J gene: TRBJ2-3
CDR3 protein: CASSPGTSDDTQYF; CDR3 DNA: TGTGCCAGCAGCCCTGGGACTAGCGACGATACGCAGTATTTT; clone size: .; V gene: TRBV7-2; D gene: TRBD2; J gene: TRBJ2-3
CDR3 protein: CAITGGLGQPQHF; CDR3 DNA: TGTGCCATCACAGGGGGCTTGGGTCAGCCCCAGCATTTT; clone size: .; V gene: TRBV28; D gene: TRBD1; J gene: TRBJ1-5
CDR3 protein: CAISGGGLSSYEQYF; CDR3 DNA: TGTGCCATCAGTGGGGGGGGACTAAGCTCCTACGAGCAGTACTTC; clone size: once; V gene: TRBV10-3; D gene: TRBD2; J gene: TRBJ2-7
CDR3 protein: CASSLTRGPYEQYF; CDR3 DNA: TGTGCCAGCAGCTTGACCAGGGGACCCTACGAGCAGTACTTC; clone size: .; V gene: TRBV11-2; D gene: .; J gene: TRBJ2-7
CDR3 protein: CASSLFSRGRGTQYF; CDR3 DNA: TGTGCCAGCAGTTTGTTTTCCAGGGGGCGCGGTACGCAGTATTTT; clone size: .; V gene: TRBV28; D gene: TRBD1; J gene: TRBJ2-3
CDR3 protein: CASSPLRATGRKYF; CDR3 DNA: TGTGCCAGCAGCCCCCTGCGAGCGACAGGGAGGAAGTACTTC; clone size: .; V gene: TRBV5-6; D gene: .; J gene: TRBJ2-4
CDR3 protein: CASSLEAGRYMSNTEAFF; CDR3 DNA: TGTGCCAGCAGCTTAGAGGCAGGGCGATACATGTCGAACACTGAAGCTTTCTTT; clone size: .; V gene: TRBV7-9; D gene: .; J gene: TRBJ1-1
CDR3 protein: CAISDEEGLSRANYGYTF; CDR3 DNA: TGTGCCATCAGTGATGAGGAGGGACTCTCCCGAGCTAACTATGGCTACACCTTC; clone size: .; V gene: TRBV10-3; D gene: .; J gene: TRBJ1-2
CDR3 protein: CASSLSGSANEQFF; CDR3 DNA: TGTGCCAGCAGTTTATCGGGATCCGCCAATGAGCAGTTCTTC; clone size: .; V gene: TRBV28; D gene: .; J gene: TRBJ2-1
CDR3 protein: CASSNRPSSYEQYF; CDR3 DNA: TGTGCCAGCAGTAACAGGCCCAGCTCCTACGAGCAGTACTTC; clone size: .; V gene: TRBV28; D gene: .; J gene: TRBJ2-7
CDR3 protein: CASSSRTGKVYGYTF; CDR3 DNA: TGTGCCAGCAGTTCAAGGACAGGGAAGGTCTATGGCTACACCTTC; clone size: .; V gene: TRBV28; D gene: TRBD1; J gene: TRBJ1-2
CDR3 protein: CASSQWGLAGVYEQYF; CDR3 DNA: TGTGCCAGCAGCCAATGGGGACTAGCGGGAGTCTACGAGCAGTACTTC; clone size: .; V gene: TRBV4-2; D gene: TRBD2; J gene: TRBJ2-7
CDR3 protein: CASRIVGTPSYEQYF; CDR3 DNA: TGCGCCAGCAGGATCGTCGGGACTCCTTCCTACGAGCAGTACTTC; clone size: once; V gene: TRBV5-1; D gene: .; J gene: TRBJ2-7
CDR3 protein: CASITTGTQREGGLVRIEQFF; CDR3 DNA: TGTGCCAGCATCACTACAGGTACCCAGCGGGAGGGCGGGCTTGTACGCATTGAGCAGTTCTTC; clone size: .; V gene: TRBV7-8; D gene: TRBD2; J gene: TRBJ2-1
CDR3 protein: CASTTGTSWSETQYF; CDR3 DNA: TGTGCCAGCACCACGGGGACTAGTTGGTCAGAGACCCAGTACTTC; clone size: .; V gene: TRBV3-1/TRBV3-2; D gene: TRBD2; J gene: TRBJ2-5
CDR3 protein: CASRWREVPNEQFF; CDR3 DNA: TGCGCCAGCAGATGGCGGGAGGTGCCCAATGAGCAGTTCTTC; clone size: once; V gene: TRBV10-1; D gene: TRBD2; J gene: TRBJ2-1
CDR3 protein: CAWRPDSSYNSPLHF; CDR3 DNA: TGTGCCTGGAGACCCGACAGCTCCTATAATTCACCCCTCCACTTT; clone size: .; V gene: TRBV30; D gene: .; J gene: TRBJ1-6
CDR3 protein: CAWSVPRGQYYGYTF; CDR3 DNA: TGTGCCTGGAGTGTACCCAGGGGGCAATACTATGGCTACACCTTC; clone size: .; V gene: TRBV30; D gene: TRBD1; J gene: TRBJ1-2
CDR3 protein: CASRPSGREETQYF; CDR3 DNA: TGTGCCAGCAGGCCTAGCGGGAGGGAAGAGACCCAGTACTTC; clone size: few; V gene: TRBV6-2/TRBV6-3; D gene: TRBD2; J gene: TRBJ2-5
CDR3 protein: CASSIAGETQYF; CDR3 DNA: TGTGCCAGTAGTATAGCGGGGGAGACCCAGTACTTC; clone size: .; V gene: TRBV19; D gene: .; J gene: TRBJ2-5
CDR3 protein: CASSFRLAVNTGELFF; CDR3 DNA: TGTGCCAGCAGCTTCCGGCTAGCAGTGAACACCGGGGAGCTGTTTTTT; clone size: .; V gene: TRBV5-6; D gene: .; J gene: TRBJ2-2
CDR3 protein: CASSPEKGITMRGGYTF; CDR3 DNA: TGTGCCAGCTCACCGGAGAAGGGGATCACTATGCGCGGCGGCTACACCTTC; clone size: .; V gene: TRBV18; D gene: .; J gene: TRBJ1-2
CDR3 protein: CASSYSRQDTGELFF; CDR3 DNA: TGTGCCAGCAGTTACTCCCGACAGGACACCGGGGAGCTGTTTTTT; clone size: .; V gene: TRBV6-6; D gene: .; J gene: TRBJ2-2
CDR3 protein: CASSASGGANTGELFF; CDR3 DNA: TGTGCCAGCAGCGCAAGCGGGGGGGCGAACACCGGGGAGCTGTTTTTT; clone size: .; V gene: TRBV2; D gene: TRBD2; J gene: TRBJ2-2